Shown below are 18 T cell receptor beta chains from a single sample sequenced in a study of cytomegalovirus exposure and HLA in healthy donors (dated by TCRdb to between 2016 and 2019). The library was built by means of the immunoSEQ multiplex PCR assay. For the multiplex PCR, a mixture combining 60 forward primers for TCR Vbeta segments and 13 reverse primers for TCR Jbeta segments was used. What TCRdb holds here is the immuneACCESS table cut down to in-frame rearrangements. Part of the clones is not present; checked against another copy, under half of the missing clones reflect an unresolved V gene, and the others are unexplained. The sample table lists about 130,000 clones, 83% of them with a count of one. The top ten clonotypes cover 3.6% of the sample. The material sequenced was PBMCs. Every receptor here comes from a woman aged 40 to 50 in good health and CMV-seropositive.

V and J are TRBV5-6 and TRBJ2-3, with D unresolved. V was clipped by 4 bases and J by 7 bases, with 25 bases between them. Germline CDR1 SGHDT, CDR2 YYEEEE. This CDR3 comprises 17 residues. In DNA, the CDR3 is TGTGCCAGCAGCCCTAGTTGGAGCCCAACGCTTCGGAATACGCAGTATTTT. Protein product: CASSPSWSPTLRNTQYF.

The rearrangement joins TRBV21-1 to TRBJ1-6. TRBV21-1 is a documented pseudogene. This CDR3 spans 9 amino acids. CDR3 amino acids: CASRSPLHF. In DNA, the CDR3 is TGTGCCAGCCGTTCACCCCTCCACTTT.

This clone came up a few times. The chain links TRBV10-2 to TRBJ2-7, with a possible D match to TRBD2 (6 bases). CDR1 and CDR2 from the germline V gene are WSHSY and SAAADI. The CDR3 runs 16 residues. V shed 5 bases and J shed 0 bases, with 17 bases lying between them. CDR3 sequence (DNA): TGCGCCAGCAGTCCCTTCGGGGGAGGCTTCTCCTACGAGCAGTACTTC. Its protein product is CASSPFGGGFSYEQYF.

The count of this clone is one. The chain carries TRBV30 and TRBJ1-1; no clear D. Between the trimmed V and J ends, which lost 2 bases and 0 bases, there was a span of 10 bases. Germline V gene data show CDR1 as GTSNPN and CDR2 as SVGIG (reference sequence). This CDR3 is built from 14 residues. The CDR3: CAWSIGLLNTEAFF. CDR3 DNA: TGTGCCTGGAGTATCGGGTTGCTGAACACTGAAGCTTTCTTT. Using reference TRBV30 and TRBJ1-1 for the parts outside the CDR3, the full variable domain is SQTIHQWPATLVQPVGSPLSLECTVEGTSNPNLYWYRQAAGRGLQLLFYSVGIGQISSEVPQNLSASRPQDRQFILSSKKLLLSDSGFYLCAWSIGLLNTEAFFGQGTRLTVV.

This rearrangement joins TRBV19 to TRBJ2-1; TRBD1 matches 7 bases. Germline V gene sequence: CDR1 LNHDA, CDR2 SQIVND (reference sequence). After removal of 7 bases from V and 4 bases from J, the junction contained 16 bases not matched to a gene. The CDR3 extends over 17 amino acids. This CDR3 reads CASTIGTARWDYNEQFF. CDR3 DNA: TGTGCCAGTACCATCGGGACAGCACGGTGGGATTACAATGAGCAGTTCTTC.

The rearrangement links TRBV9 to TRBJ2-7; D remains unclear. In germline, CDR1 is SGDLS, CDR2 YYNGEE. V was cut by 3 bases and J by 1 base, with 17 bases left in between. This CDR3 has 16 amino acids. This CDR3 is CASSAMGSPSSYEQYF. Here the CDR3 DNA reads TGTGCCAGCAGCGCGATGGGCAGCCCTTCTTCCTACGAGCAGTACTTC.

The chain has TRBV12-5 and TRBJ2-1, with TRBD2 identical over 10 bases. With 3 bases clipped from V and 10 bases from J, the junction kept 9 bases outside the gene matches. The CDR3 spans 15 residues. Germline V CDR1 and CDR2: LGHNT, FRNRAP. The CDR3 reads CASGLGLAALSEQFF. DNA for the CDR3: TGTGCTAGTGGTTTAGGACTAGCGGCCCTCAGCGAGCAGTTCTTC.

The CDR3 loop reads CASSHRGFGAADKNTEAFF. CDR3 DNA sequence: TGTGCCAGCAGCCACCGGGGGTTTGGGGCTGCGGATAAGAACACTGAAGCTTTCTTT. V is TRBV14 and J is TRBJ1-1; the D gene is possibly TRBD1 (5 bases). CDR1 and CDR2 (germline): SGHDN, FVKESK. V shed 3 bases and J shed 1 base, with 24 bases lying between them. There are 19 residues in the CDR3.

The CDR3 DNA sequence: TGTGCCAGCAGTCCGGCGGACAGGGTCCTTTTCTACGAGCAGTACTTC. Translation: CASSPADRVLFYEQYF. The chain has TRBV27 and TRBJ2-7, with 8 positions matching TRBD1. Losses at the gene ends were 5 bases for V and 3 bases for J; bases not matched to a gene: 12. CDR1 MNHEY and CDR2 SMNVEV come from the germline V gene (reference sequence). The CDR3 consists of 16 residues.

The chain couples TRBV5-6 to TRBJ2-3; TRBD2 aligns across 13 bases. This CDR3 is built from 18 residues. J was trimmed by 2 bases and V by 7 bases; bases with no gene match: 13. Germline V lookup: CDR1 SGHDT, CDR2 YYEEEE. This chain's CDR3 is CASGGDRLAGGHTDTQYF. As DNA, the CDR3 is TGTGCCAGCGGCGGGGATAGACTAGCGGGAGGCCACACAGATACGCAGTATTTT.

V and J are TRBV7-9 and TRBJ1-2; 10 nucleotides align to TRBD1. The CDR3 totals 15 residues. Unmatched junction bases numbered 7, after V lost 1 base and J lost 8 bases. Germline CDR1 and CDR2: SEHNR and FQNEAQ (reference sequence). The CDR3 DNA reads TGTGCCAGCAGCTTAGATATGGGACAGGGGAGGGGCTACACCTTC. This codes for CASSLDMGQGRGYTF.

J is TRBJ1-1 and V is TRBV7-6, with a tentative D call TRBD1 (6 bases). CDR3 length: 15 residues. Germline values: CDR1 SGHVS, CDR2 FNYEAQ. V shed 2 bases and J shed 4 bases, with 14 bases lying between them. The CDR3: CASSLNSGEVTEAFF. The CDR3 nucleotides are TGTGCCAGCAGCTTAAACTCAGGGGAAGTCACTGAAGCTTTCTTT.

The V and J genes are TRBV2 and TRBJ2-3, with 9 nucleotides matching TRBD2. CDR1 SNHLY and CDR2 FYNNEI come from the germline V gene. The CDR3 runs to 15 residues. V was pared by 5 bases and J by 1 base, with 4 bases of the junction left unmatched. The CDR3 loop is CASSYSGSGTDTQYF. The CDR3 nucleotides are TGTGCCAGCAGTTATAGCGGGAGTGGCACAGATACGCAGTATTTT.

This clone was detected only a few times. This chain connects TRBV7-2 to TRBJ2-1; 9 nucleotides line up with TRBD2. The germline gives CDR1 SGHTA, CDR2 FQGNSA. The CDR3 has 16 amino acids. With 1 base clipped from V and 1 base from J, the junction kept 2 bases outside the gene matches. The CDR3 protein is CASSLEAGGSYNEQFF. In nucleotides, the CDR3 is TGTGCCAGCAGCTTAGAAGCGGGAGGATCCTACAATGAGCAGTTCTTC.

J is TRBJ2-7 and V is TRBV29-1; possible D gene TRBD2, 5 bases. With 4 bases removed from V and 2 bases from J, the gap between germline ends came to 15 bases. CDR1 SQVTM and CDR2 ANQGSEA come from the germline V gene. The CDR3 is 14 amino acids. The CDR3 DNA is TGCAGCGTTGGTGGAGGTGCGGTTACCTACGAGCAGTACTTC. Translating it yields CSVGGGAVTYEQYF.

Only a few counts were recorded for this clone. The V gene is TRBV2, the J gene TRBJ1-4, with 8 bases fitting TRBD1. The CDR3 has 16 amino acids. Germline values: CDR1 SNHLY, CDR2 FYNNEI. Trimming at V came to 6 bases and at J to 8 bases, leaving 14 bases not matched to a gene. The CDR3 here is CASRTNPGTGSEKLFF. CDR3 in DNA: TGTGCCAGCAGGACAAACCCCGGGACAGGATCAGAAAAACTGTTTTTT.

V gene TRBV19 combines with J gene TRBJ1-1, with 8 bases lining up with TRBD1. The CDR3 covers 14 residues. The junction had 4 bases not matched to a gene; V was cut back by 6 bases and J by 1 base. The germline gives CDR1 LNHDA, CDR2 SQIVND (reference sequence). This CDR3 is CASSQTGANTEAFF. In DNA, the CDR3 is TGTGCCAGTAGCCAGACAGGGGCGAACACTGAAGCTTTCTTT.

V usage is TRBV5-4 and J usage is TRBJ2-2; D might be TRBD1 (5 bases). Germline V gene sequence: CDR1 SGHNT, CDR2 YYREEE (reference sequence). The ends were cut back, 4 bases at V and 2 bases at J, with 9 bases in the middle. CDR3 length: 14 residues. Here the CDR3 reads CASSIDSNTGELFF. The CDR3 DNA follows: TGTGCCAGCAGCATAGACAGCAACACCGGGGAGCTGTTTTTT.